These 29 T cell receptor beta chains came from one sample sequenced in a study of blood T cells in healthy people across ages. The second PCR ran roughly 6 to 12 cycles with a sample-barcoded 5' primer and J-beta primers. Using its own MiXCR run on the 5' RACE reads, TCRdb lists one record per CDR3 protein. The sample contains a few hundred thousand distinct CDR3 sequences, approximately 52% of which appear only once. The sample comprised blood. Receptor source: a man in his sixties in good health.

The chain employs TRBV28 and TRBJ2-7; D might be TRBD1 (6 bases). The CDR3 runs 14 residues. Germline CDR1 is MDHEN and CDR2 is SYDVKM. V lost 7 bases and J 1 base, leaving 14 bases between the germline ends. The CDR3: CASKNGQISYEQYF. DNA of the CDR3: TGTGCCAGCAAAAACGGACAGATATCCTACGAGCAGTACTTC. The full variable domain, its missing parts supplied by reference TRBV28 and TRBJ2-7, is DVKVTQSSRYLVKRTGEKVFLECVQDMDHENMFWYRQDPGLGLRLIYFSYDVKMKEKGDIPEGYSVSREKKERFSLILESASTNQTSMYLCASKNGQISYEQYFGPGTRLTVT.

The chain is built from TRBV29-1 and TRBJ2-7; TRBD2 matches at 11 bases. Per germline, CDR1 SQVTM and CDR2 ANQGSEA. V was pared by 6 bases and J by 4 bases, with 2 bases of the junction left unmatched. The CDR3 loop spans 12 amino acids. CDR3 DNA sequence: TGCAGCGTAGCTAGCGGGAGGTACGAGCAGTACTTC. Protein product: CSVASGRYEQYF.

V gene TRBV5-1 combines with J gene TRBJ2-7; 9 bases align to TRBD2. This CDR3 has 14 amino acids. Germline values: CDR1 SGHRS, CDR2 YFSETQ. V was clipped by 5 bases and J by 3 bases; unmatched bases: 6. The CDR3 loop reads CASREAGGLYEQYF. CDR3 bases: TGCGCCAGCAGAGAAGCGGGAGGACTCTACGAGCAGTACTTC.

This clonotype turned up a few times. The V and J genes are TRBV6-1 and TRBJ1-1; 7 bases line up with TRBD1. CDR3 size: 14 residues. Germline CDR1 MNHNS, CDR2 SASEGT. V shed 6 bases and J 2 bases; nucleotides not matched to a gene: 6. DNA for the CDR3: TGTGCCAGCAGAAGACAGGGCGGCAACACTGAAGCTTTCTTT. Its protein is CASRRQGGNTEAFF.

This chain connects TRBV11-2 to TRBJ1-2, with 8 bases aligning to TRBD1. Germline V gives CDR1 SGHAT, CDR2 FQNNGV. Trimming removed 4 bases from V and 8 bases from J; junction bases left unmatched: 9. CDR3 length: 14 amino acids. This chain's CDR3 is CASSSSDRGAGYTF. CDR3 coding DNA: TGTGCCAGCAGCTCCTCTGACAGGGGTGCGGGCTACACCTTC.

This clonotype appeared many times. The chain has TRBV20-1 and TRBJ2-7; 9 nucleotides agree with TRBD1. J gave up 6 bases and V 6 bases, and 3 bases lay outside the gene matches. The CDR3 consists of 11 residues. Germline V lookup: CDR1 DFQATT, CDR2 SNEGSKA (reference sequence). CDR3 sequence reads: CSARTGVEQYF. In DNA form, the CDR3 reads TGCAGTGCAAGGACAGGGGTCGAGCAGTACTTC.

This sequence joins TRBV29-1 and TRBJ1-4, with 9 bases that match TRBD1. CDR1 SQVTM and CDR2 ANQGSEA come from the germline V gene. V lost 7 bases and J lost 5; bases outside the gene matches: 8. This CDR3 region has 14 residues. The CDR3 coding sequence is TGCAGCGCTAGGGTCGGGACAGGGAATGAAAAACTGTTTTTT. Protein: CSARVGTGNEKLFF.

The chain combines TRBV5-8 with TRBJ2-5; either TRBD1 or TRBD2 may supply D (6 bases each). The CDR3 spans 17 residues. The V end lost 6 bases, the J end lost 5 bases, and 26 bases lay between the germline ends. CDR1 and CDR2 (germline): SGHTS, YDEGEE. The DNA for the CDR3 is TGTGCCAGCACCTCGGGACTCAGCCCGGGGGCGCGGGAGACCCAGTACTTC. Residues: CASTSGLSPGARETQYF.

This chain joins TRBV7-6 and TRBJ2-6; D gene uncertain. Germline V gene data show CDR1 as SGHVS and CDR2 as FNYEAQ. The V end lost 4 bases, the J end lost 0 bases, and 7 bases lay between the germline ends. The CDR3 runs 15 residues. The CDR3 sequence: CASSSLSSGANVLTF. CDR3 DNA sequence: TGTGCCAGCAGCTCACTGAGCTCTGGGGCCAACGTCCTGACTTTC.

This clonotype was counted once. The chain recombines TRBV27 with TRBJ1-2; 9 bases line up with TRBD1. CDR1 and CDR2 from the germline V gene are MNHEY and SMNVEV (reference sequence). Germline trimming cut 5 bases from V and 7 bases from J; bases unmatched to any gene: 17. This CDR3 region has 17 residues. CDR3 residues: CASSPQGQGNLLGGYTF. Here the CDR3 DNA reads TGTGCCAGCAGTCCCCAGGGACAGGGTAATCTATTGGGTGGCTACACCTTC.

As concerns this clonotype: Relative to the germline gene, one junction end is altered; a read error may explain this. This sequence joins TRBV18 and TRBJ2-3; maybe TRBD1 (5 bases). This CDR3 spans 14 amino acids. Germline loops: CDR1 KGHSH, CDR2 LQKENI. The CDR3 sequence: CAGSPPGQPDTQYF. CDR3 sequence (DNA): TGTGCCGGCTCACCACCAGGGCAGCCGGATACGCAGTATTTT.

V and J are TRBV20-1 and TRBJ1-5, with TRBD1 as a possible D gene (6 bases). V was clipped by 1 base and J by 0 bases, with 13 bases between them. Germline loops: CDR1 DFQATT, CDR2 SNEGSKA (reference sequence). The length of the CDR3 is 16 residues. The CDR3 spells CSARGGRQTSNQPQHF. DNA for the CDR3: TGCAGTGCTAGAGGGGGGCGACAGACTAGCAATCAGCCCCAGCATTTT.

The J gene is TRBJ2-1, the V gene TRBV5-6, with D possibly matching TRBD1 (5 bases). Germline V gene sequence: CDR1 SGHDT, CDR2 YYEEEE. V shed 1 base and J shed 3 bases, with 11 bases lying between them. CDR3 size: 15 residues. CDR3 protein: CASSLSQGGYNEQFF. The CDR3 DNA follows: TGTGCCAGCAGCTTGAGTCAGGGTGGCTACAATGAGCAGTTCTTC. The full variable domain, its missing parts supplied by reference TRBV5-6 and TRBJ2-1, is DAGVTQSPTHLIKTRGQQVTLRCSPKSGHDTVSWYQQALGQGPQFIFQYYEEEERQRGNFPDRFSGHQFPNYSSELNVNALLLGDSALYLCASSLSQGGYNEQFFGPGTRLTVL.

The V call is TRBV5-1, the J call TRBJ2-4; possible D gene TRBD2, 5 bases. The DNA end favors TRBJ2-7, so the J call may be wrong. The length of the CDR3 is 14 residues. The germline V gene has CDR1 SGHRS and CDR2 YFSETQ. The CDR3 reads CASREARGLYEQYF. In DNA form, the CDR3 reads TGCGCCAGCAGAGAAGCGAGAGGACTCTACGAGCAGTACTTC.

V usage is TRBV2 and J usage is TRBJ2-7; a possible D gene is TRBD2 (7 bases). Between the trimmed V and J ends, which lost 8 bases and 2 bases, there was a span of 13 bases. Germline V gene lookup returns CDR1 SNHLY and CDR2 FYNNEI. The CDR3 length is 13 residues. The CDR3, as DNA: TGTGCCAGCCTACGGGGGGACACCTACGAGCAGTACTTC. It codes for CASLRGDTYEQYF.

This chain links TRBV6-1 with TRBJ1-1; 8 nucleotides agree with TRBD1. This CDR3 is 13 amino acids long. Germline CDR1 and CDR2: MNHNS and SASEGT. The junction had 4 bases not matched to a gene; V was cut back by 6 bases and J by 4 bases. The CDR3 sequence: CASRQGAGTEAFF. CDR3 bases: TGTGCCAGCAGGCAGGGGGCGGGCACTGAAGCTTTCTTT.

This chain joins TRBV6-1 and TRBJ2-1; perhaps TRBD2 as D (5 bases). Trimming cost V 0 bases and J 8 bases, with 8 bases left between them. The CDR3 loop spans 13 amino acids. Germline V gene data show CDR1 as MNHNS and CDR2 as SASEGT. In nucleotides, the CDR3 is TGTGCCAGCAGTGAAGCCCCGGAGGATGAGCAGTTCTTC. It translates to CASSEAPEDEQFF.

This sequence joins TRBV28 and TRBJ1-5, with D tentatively TRBD1 (5 bases). Trimming took 1 base from V and 6 from J, leaving 19 bases between them. CDR3 size: 17 residues. Germline CDR1 is MDHEN and CDR2 is SYDVKM. The CDR3 region has the DNA TGTGCCAGCAGTTTATTACCCTGGCAGGGAAGAAGTCAGCCCCAGCATTTT. Encoded protein: CASSLLPWQGRSQPQHF.

The chain links TRBV20-1 to TRBJ1-3; a weak D match, TRBD1 (6 bases). Trimming removed 6 bases from V and 0 bases from J, with 12 bases in between. Germline lookup yields CDR1 DFQATT and CDR2 SNEGSKA (reference sequence). The CDR3 has 14 amino acids. The CDR3 here is CSARDTHSGNTIYF. Written as DNA, the CDR3 is TGCAGTGCCAGGGACACCCACTCTGGAAACACCATATATTTT.

This clonotype occurred once. The chain combines TRBV12-3 or TRBV12-4 with TRBJ1-2, with a tentative D call TRBD1 (6 bases). This CDR3 is built from 15 residues. V gave up 6 bases and J gave up 7 bases, with 21 bases separating them. CDR3 protein: CASSPTGLTVGGYTF. CDR3 coding DNA: TGTGCCAGCAGCCCCACAGGGCTTACTGTAGGTGGCTACACCTTC.

V usage is TRBV20-1 and J usage is TRBJ2-4, with D perhaps matching TRBD2 (6 bases). The J call may be in error: the DNA end matches TRBJ2-7 better. The germline V gene encodes CDR1 DFQATT and CDR2 SNEGSKA (reference sequence). This CDR3 has 13 amino acids. The CDR3: CSARVAGNYEQYF. In DNA form, the CDR3 reads TGCAGTGCTAGAGTCGCGGGGAACTACGAGCAGTACTTC.

This clonotype was recorded a few times. The rearrangement links TRBV7-2 to TRBJ2-4; 10 bases map to TRBD2. CDR3 length: 18 residues. Germline trimming cut 1 base from V and 1 base from J; bases unmatched to any gene: 7. Germline CDR1 and CDR2: SGHTA and FQGNSA. CDR3 amino acids: CASSLVPSSGSAKNIQYF. DNA of the CDR3: TGTGCCAGCAGCTTAGTGCCATCTAGCGGGAGTGCCAAAAACATTCAGTACTTC. The variable domain in full, completed from reference TRBV7-2 and TRBJ2-4, reads GAGVSQSPSNKVTEKGKDVELRCDPISGHTALYWYRQSLGQGLEFLIYFQGNSAPDKSGLPSDRFSAERTGGSVSTLTIQRTQQEDSAVYLCASSLVPSSGSAKNIQYFGAGTRLSVL.

V is TRBV20-1 and J is TRBJ1-6, with 9 bases fitting TRBD1. Germline CDR1 DFQATT, CDR2 SNEGSKA (reference sequence). The J segment lost 7 bases and the V segment lost 6 bases, leaving 7 bases of the junction unmatched. The CDR3 is 14 amino acids. CDR3 loop: CSASTGGDNSPLHF. Here the CDR3 DNA reads TGCAGTGCCTCGACAGGGGGGGACAATTCACCCCTCCACTTT.

V usage is TRBV20-1 and J usage is TRBJ1-2; TRBD1 aligns across 10 bases. The CDR3 spans 13 residues. The trim removed 6 bases at V and 4 bases at J, leaving 5 bases unmatched. Germline V gene sequence: CDR1 DFQATT, CDR2 SNEGSKA (reference sequence). The CDR3: CSATDRGLYGYTF. In DNA form, the CDR3 reads TGCAGTGCCACAGACAGGGGGCTCTATGGCTACACCTTC.

This clonotype came up a few times. The chain links TRBV27 to TRBJ2-7, with D possibly called TRBD1 or TRBD2 (5 bases each). Looked up from germline, CDR1 is MNHEY and CDR2 is SMNVEV (reference sequence). This CDR3 comprises 16 residues. Between the trimmed V and J ends, which lost 6 bases and 4 bases, there was a span of 22 bases. The CDR3 coding sequence is TGTGCCAGCAGCCCTGGGACGGGACGTGTCGGTTACGAGCAGTACTTC. As protein: CASSPGTGRVGYEQYF.

V and J are TRBV5-1 and TRBJ2-3, with no clear D. Germline CDR1 is SGHRS and CDR2 is YFSETQ. The CDR3 runs to 15 residues. V lost 3 bases and J lost 6, with 17 bases in between. CDR3 region: CASSWIGFPADTQYF. CDR3 coding DNA: TGCGCCAGCAGCTGGATTGGTTTTCCGGCGGATACGCAGTATTTT. The entire variable domain, with the rest obtained from reference TRBV5-1 and TRBJ2-3, is as follows: KAGVTQTPRYLIKTRGQQVTLSCSPISGHRSVSWYQQTPGQGLQFLFEYFSETQRNKGNFPGRFSGRQFSNSRSEMNVSTLELGDSALYLCASSWIGFPADTQYFGPGTRLTVL.

The chain joins TRBV15 to TRBJ2-5; tentatively, D is TRBD2 (6 bases). Deletions cut 8 bases from V and 0 bases from J, with 7 bases between. From germline, CDR1 is LNHNV and CDR2 YYDKDF (reference sequence). This CDR3 is built from 12 residues. CDR3 DNA: TGTGCCACCGGGAGGCACCAAGAGACCCAGTACTTC. Protein: CATGRHQETQYF.

At least ten counts were recorded for this clonotype. This chain joins TRBV6-5 and TRBJ1-4, with D perhaps TRBD1 (5 bases). Trimming left V 5 bases short and J 5 bases short, with 15 bases between. The CDR3 covers 15 residues. Germline V CDR1 and CDR2: MNHEY, SVGAGI. The CDR3 protein is CASSTGTPGNEKLFF. The CDR3, as DNA: TGTGCCAGCAGTACGGGGACCCCAGGGAATGAAAAACTGTTTTTT.

This sequence joins TRBV2 and TRBJ2-1; no clear D. The last part of the DNA fits TRBJ2-7 better; the J call may be wrong. This CDR3 comprises 13 residues. Germline assignment: CDR1 SNHLY and CDR2 FYNNEI. The CDR3 bases are TGTGCCAGCAGGGCCTACTCCTACAATGAGCAGTACTTC. This translates into CASRAYSYNEQYF.